Below, 18 T cell receptor beta chains from the same sample are listed, as sequenced in a study of patients and donors after allogeneic stem cell transplantation. TCRdb processed the RT-PCR reads anew with MiXCR; each CDR3 protein has one entry. The data contain 920,000 or so distinct CDR3 sequences, 15% to 20% of them singletons. The specimen was blood, either unsorted or a sorted T cell fraction (not recorded which). These receptors all come from a human donor who was either an allogeneic HSCT recipient or a stem cell or donor lymphocyte infusion donor (not recorded which). It is not recorded whose cells these are; they may come from a transplant donor.

This rearrangement joins TRBV12-3 or TRBV12-4 to TRBJ2-3; possible D gene TRBD1, 6 bases. The CDR3 is made up of 16 amino acids. V lost 6 bases and J 6 bases, leaving 22 bases between the germline ends. This chain's CDR3 is CASSPTPSDRRDTQYF. The DNA for the CDR3 is TGTGCCAGCAGCCCAACCCCCTCTGACAGGCGGGATACGCAGTATTTT.

The CDR3 here is CATSRGTFFLGYTF. DNA of the CDR3: TGTGCCACCAGCAGAGGGACCTTCTTTTTAGGCTACACCTTC. This sequence joins TRBV15 and TRBJ1-2; D call uncertain. V was cut by 1 base and J by 8 bases, with 14 bases left in between. The CDR3 spans 14 residues. The germline CDR1 and CDR2 sequences are LNHNV and YYDKDF (reference sequence).

This clonotype was picked up a small number of times. The rearrangement links TRBV11-1 to TRBJ1-1; maybe TRBD1 (5 bases). With 4 bases removed from V and 4 bases from J, the gap between germline ends came to 16 bases. In germline, CDR1 is SGHAT, CDR2 FQDESV (reference sequence). This CDR3 has 15 residues. The CDR3 nucleotides read TGTGCCAGCAGCTCCCTCTTGGGGGGTCGCACTGAAGCTTTCTTT. Amino acids: CASSSLLGGRTEAFF.

The CDR3 region is CAISVNGGTYNEQFF. CDR3 nucleotides: TGTGCCATCAGTGTGAACGGGGGCACCTACAATGAGCAGTTCTTC. The rearrangement uses TRBV10-3 and TRBJ2-1, with D perhaps matching TRBD1 or TRBD2 (6 bases each). The CDR3 has 15 residues. Per germline, CDR1 ENHRY and CDR2 SYGVKD. The ends were cut back, 4 bases at V and 2 bases at J, with 12 bases in the middle.

The V and J genes are TRBV7-9 and TRBJ1-3, with TRBD1 as a possible D gene (6 bases). With 6 bases removed from V and 2 bases from J, the gap between germline ends came to 20 bases. This CDR3 has 17 residues. The germline V gene has CDR1 SEHNR and CDR2 FQNEAQ (reference sequence). CDR3 DNA sequence: TGTGCCAGCAGTTTTTTGGGCAGGGGATCTGCTGGAAACACCATATATTTT. Amino acids: CASSFLGRGSAGNTIYF.

The chain recombines TRBV7-9 with TRBJ2-7; D remains unclear. From germline, CDR1 is SEHNR and CDR2 FQNEAQ (reference sequence). V lost 5 bases to trimming and J lost 4 bases, with 9 bases between them. This CDR3 comprises 12 residues. CDR3 sequence reads: CASSDRPYEQYF. In nucleotides, the CDR3 is TGTGCCAGCAGCGACCGGCCTTACGAGCAGTACTTC.

This rearrangement joins TRBV6-2 or TRBV6-3 to TRBJ2-1; 9 nucleotides line up with TRBD1. J gave up 8 bases and V 1 base, and 15 bases lay outside the gene matches. This CDR3 spans 18 amino acids. Germline loops: CDR1 MNHEY, CDR2 SVGEGT. The CDR3 DNA sequence: TGTGCCAGCAGTTACTTAAGTAGTCGCGGGACAGGGTGGGATGAGCAGTTCTTC. Its protein is CASSYLSSRGTGWDEQFF.

This clonotype was recorded a few times. The chain links TRBV7-2 to TRBJ2-7; TRBD1 matches 10 bases. The CDR3 totals 15 residues. Per germline, CDR1 SGHTA and CDR2 FQGNSA. V lost 3 bases and J lost 3; bases outside the gene matches: 5. Here the CDR3 reads CASSLVGQGNYEQYF. CDR3 bases: TGTGCCAGCAGCTTGGTGGGACAGGGGAACTACGAGCAGTACTTC.

J is TRBJ2-7 and V is TRBV18; D may be TRBD1 (6 bases). The length of the CDR3 is 14 residues. The germline V and J ends were trimmed by 3 bases and 3 bases, with 12 bases remaining between them. Germline CDR1 KGHSH, CDR2 LQKENI. This CDR3 is CASSPRQVSYEQYF. DNA of the CDR3: TGTGCCAGCTCACCCAGACAGGTGAGCTACGAGCAGTACTTC.

The CDR3 reads CSVDVGTEPYYEQYF. As DNA, the CDR3 is TGCAGCGTCGATGTTGGGACGGAGCCCTACTACGAGCAGTACTTC. The chain uses TRBV29-1 and TRBJ2-7; perhaps D is TRBD1 or TRBD2 (5 bases each). CDR1 and CDR2 (germline): SQVTM, ANQGSEA. Trimming took off 6 bases at V and 3 bases at J, with 21 bases between the two ends. This CDR3 region has 15 residues.

The chain has TRBV5-6 and TRBJ2-7; 9 bases map to TRBD1. Germline V gene data show CDR1 as SGHDT and CDR2 as YYEEEE. J was trimmed by 1 base and V by 3 bases; bases with no gene match: 8. The CDR3 covers 16 residues. The CDR3 DNA sequence: TGTGCCAGCAGCTGGACAGGGGACGCCCCTTCCTACGAGCAGTACTTC. Protein: CASSWTGDAPSYEQYF.

The V call is TRBV5-1, the J call TRBJ2-7; a weak D match, TRBD1 (6 bases). The CDR3 covers 15 residues. CDR1 SGHRS and CDR2 YFSETQ come from the germline V gene. V was clipped by 4 bases and J by 0 bases, with 14 bases between them. CDR3 DNA: TGCGCCAGCAGCCACACAGGGTCCAACTCCTACGAGCAGTACTTC. Its protein product is CASSHTGSNSYEQYF.

This sequence joins TRBV19 and TRBJ2-3; 8 bases match TRBD1. V trimming: 5 bases; J trimming: 2 bases; junction bases outside the gene matches: 9. This CDR3 has 16 amino acids. Per germline, CDR1 LNHDA and CDR2 SQIVND (reference sequence). The DNA for the CDR3 is TGTGCCAGTAGTGACCGACAGGGGCGTCCCACAGATACGCAGTATTTT. It specifies CASSDRQGRPTDTQYF.

This clonotype was seen at least ten times. This rearrangement joins TRBV29-1 to TRBJ1-1, with no clear D. This CDR3 has 13 amino acids. V shed 6 bases and J shed 1 base, with 12 bases lying between them. Germline CDR1 reads SQVTM; CDR2 reads ANQGSEA. The CDR3 coding sequence is TGCAGCGTGGTCAGAGGGAGGAACACTGAAGCTTTCTTT. Amino acid sequence: CSVVRGRNTEAFF.

The rearrangement joins TRBV27 to TRBJ2-5; TRBD2 matches 10 bases. V was pared by 6 bases and J by 3 bases, with 7 bases of the junction left unmatched. Germline V lookup: CDR1 MNHEY, CDR2 SMNVEV (reference sequence). The CDR3 extends over 15 amino acids. The CDR3 sequence is CASSFLAGEEETQYF. The CDR3, as DNA: TGTGCCAGCAGCTTCCTAGCGGGGGAGGAAGAGACCCAGTACTTC.

This clonotype was detected only a few times. The chain couples TRBV4-2 to TRBJ1-1, with D uncertain. Germline assignment: CDR1 LGHNA and CDR2 YNFKEQ. The V end lost 4 bases, the J end lost 6 bases, and 18 bases lay between the germline ends. The CDR3 runs to 15 residues. CDR3 in amino acids: CASSPSPGSRAEAFF. The CDR3 coding sequence is TGTGCCAGCAGCCCTTCCCCGGGGAGTAGGGCTGAAGCTTTCTTT.

CDR3 nucleotides: TGTGCCAGCAGTGCGGGGGCCCAAGCTTTCTTT. Protein product: CASSAGAQAFF. The chain uses TRBV2 and TRBJ1-1; D possibly corresponds to TRBD1 (6 bases). CDR1 is SNHLY and CDR2 is FYNNEI in the germline V gene. Between the trimmed V and J ends, which lost 4 bases and 9 bases, there was a span of 9 bases. The length of the CDR3 is 11 residues. The variable domain in full, with the rest retrieved from reference TRBV2 and TRBJ1-1, is EPEVTQTPSHQVTQMGQEVILRCVPISNHLYFYWYRQILGQKVEFLVSFYNNEISEKSEIFDDQFSVERPDGSNFTLKIRSTKLEDSAMYFCASSAGAQAFFGQGTRLTVV.

The rearrangement uses TRBV10-3 and TRBJ2-3; 11 nucleotides match TRBD2. CDR1 is ENHRY, CDR2 SYGVKD, per germline. The junction had 10 bases not matched to a gene; V was cut back by 0 bases and J by 2 bases. CDR3 length: 19 amino acids. CDR3 protein: CAISESLAGGALATDTQYF. The DNA of the CDR3 is TGTGCCATCAGTGAGTCCCTAGCGGGGGGAGCTCTCGCCACAGATACGCAGTATTTT.